The 10 T cell receptor beta chains in this list originate from one sample, sequenced in a study of early T cells in non-severe SARS-CoV-2 infection. TCRdb analysed the 5' RACE reads with MiXCR anew, one entry per CDR3 protein. The profile shows about 40,000 distinct CDR3 sequences, around 4.5% of them singletons. Sequencing input: whole blood. The receptors were sampled from an adult who was a healthcare worker with PCR-confirmed SARS-CoV-2 infection or an uninfected control (not recorded which).

This clonotype was counted at least ten times. This chain links TRBV29-1 with TRBJ2-1, with D uncertain. Germline CDR1 and CDR2: SQVTM and ANQGSEA. The length of the CDR3 is 15 residues. Trimming stripped 7 bases from V and 5 bases from J, with 21 bases between. The CDR3 protein is CSAWLSWRPHNEQFF. In DNA form, the CDR3 reads TGCAGCGCCTGGCTGTCTTGGCGTCCACACAATGAGCAGTTCTTC.

Only a few counts were recorded for this clonotype. This rearrangement joins TRBV19 to TRBJ1-4; no reliable D call. CDR1 and CDR2 from the germline V gene are LNHDA and SQIVND (reference sequence). The CDR3 covers 11 residues. Trimming removed 7 bases from V and 7 bases from J, with 7 bases in between. CDR3 DNA: TGTGCCAGTATAGGGCGTGAAAAACTGTTTTTT. It translates to CASIGREKLFF.

The genes are TRBV20-1 and TRBJ2-1; TRBD2 aligns across 7 bases. From germline, CDR1 is DFQATT and CDR2 SNEGSKA (reference sequence). The CDR3 runs 13 residues. The junction had 4 bases not matched to a gene; V was cut back by 5 bases and J by 3 bases. CDR3 loop: CSAGRDFYNEQFF. CDR3 in DNA: TGCAGTGCTGGGAGGGACTTCTACAATGAGCAGTTCTTC.

This chain connects TRBV7-8 to TRBJ2-7, with D hard to call. The CDR3 has 12 residues. V lost 5 bases and J lost 7, with 12 bases in between. CDR1 is SGHVS and CDR2 is FQNEAQ in the germline V gene. The CDR3 DNA is TGTGCCAGCAGCCCTCGGCTGGGTGAGCAGTACTTC. It encodes CASSPRLGEQYF.

This sequence joins TRBV4-1 and TRBJ1-4; maybe TRBD1 (6 bases). The germline V gene encodes CDR1 MGHRA and CDR2 YSYEKL. This CDR3 is built from 14 residues. V was trimmed by 5 bases and J by 5 bases, leaving 12 bases between them. The CDR3 is CASSVGQINEKLFF. For the CDR3, the DNA is TGCGCCAGCAGCGTCGGACAGATCAATGAAAAACTGTTTTTT.

This clonotype was seen a few times. The chain is built from TRBV6-6 and TRBJ1-2; D is unclear. Germline CDR1 reads MNHNY; CDR2 reads SVGAGI (reference sequence). CDR3 length: 13 amino acids. Trimming stripped 7 bases from V and 6 bases from J, with 15 bases between. The CDR3 is CASTIRAVDGYTF. CDR3 nucleotide sequence: TGTGCCAGCACGATCCGGGCAGTTGATGGCTACACCTTC.

This clonotype was detected many times. The J gene is TRBJ2-3, the V gene TRBV7-6, with 7 bases identical to TRBD2. Per germline, CDR1 SGHVS and CDR2 FNYEAQ. The CDR3 loop spans 14 amino acids. The junction had 6 bases not matched to a gene; V was cut back by 7 bases and J by 2 bases. The CDR3 loop is CASNSGGYTDTQYF. In DNA, the CDR3 is TGTGCCAGCAATTCGGGGGGTTACACAGATACGCAGTATTTT.

This clonotype was recorded at least ten times. The chain recombines TRBV5-1 with TRBJ2-7; 7 nucleotides line up with TRBD1. The CDR3 sequence is 14 residues long. Germline trimming cut 4 bases from V and 1 base from J; bases unmatched to any gene: 5. The germline V gene encodes CDR1 SGHRS and CDR2 YFSETQ. The CDR3 sequence: CASSDREYSYEQYF. The DNA of the CDR3 is TGCGCCAGCAGCGACAGGGAGTATTCCTACGAGCAGTACTTC.

This clonotype was picked up many times. V usage is TRBV6-1 and J usage is TRBJ2-2; D is unclear. The V end lost 1 base, the J end lost 4 bases, and 1 base lay between the germline ends. This CDR3 contains 12 residues. The germline V gene encodes CDR1 MNHNS and CDR2 SASEGT. The CDR3, as DNA: TGTGCCAGCAGTGAAGGCACCGGGGAGCTGTTTTTT. Translation gives CASSEGTGELFF.

In this sample, this clonotype turned up many times. This sequence joins TRBV25-1 and TRBJ1-1; D is possibly TRBD1 (5 bases). V lost 3 bases and J 3 bases, leaving 17 bases between the germline ends. Looked up from germline, CDR1 is MGHDK and CDR2 is SYGVNS. The CDR3 runs to 16 residues. CDR3 DNA: TGTGCCAGCAGTGAGTTACACTCGAAGGGGTACACTGAAGCTTTCTTT. Amino acids: CASSELHSKGYTEAFF.